This T cell receptor (beta chain) was found in a study of Ad26.COV2.S vaccination and SARS-CoV-2 variants. Measured with immunoSEQ multiplex PCR; TCRdb has only the in-frame clones, and not every one. The data hold over 400,000 clones, with around 90% observed a single time. CDR1 MNHEY and CDR2 SVGAGI come from the germline V gene. V lost 2 bases and J 1 base, leaving 14 bases between the germline ends. This CDR3 has 16 residues. This clone has only a few counts. Stated treatment: roughly 19 received Ad26.COV2.S at low or high dose, single or two shots; about 5 received placebo; per-sample allocation not given. Day 63 after the first vaccine or placebo injection was the time point for sampling.

The rearrangement uses TRBV6-5 and TRBJ1-1; D gene uncertain. The TCR comes from a person between 18 and 65 years old who received the Ad26.COV2.S COVID-19 vaccine or a placebo. The sequencing here drew on peripheral blood, taken in a trial of Ad26.COV2.S vaccine versus placebo. Here the CDR3 reads CASSYKGGLKNTEAFF. The CDR3 DNA reads TGTGCCAGCAGTTACAAGGGCGGACTGAAGAACACTGAAGCTTTCTTT.